The entry below gives a single T cell receptor (beta chain) sequence along with its context. Its antigen is unknown. It has no much larger one-base neighbor in the sample; base qualities were not kept. This specimen belongs to a study of T cells in tumors after PD-1 blockade (dated 2019 in TCRdb). About the study as a whole: Patients were excluded if they had prior checkpoint blockade, use of systemic immunosuppressants, or recent radiotherapy or other anti-cancer therapy within 4 weeks. RECIST version 1.1 was used to evaluate clinical response. Bulk TCR sequencing was performed on 9 to 11 peripheral blood samples from about five patients to compare blood and tumor clonotypes. Paired single-cell RNA and TCR sequencing was performed on site-matched tumors from BCC or SCC patients before and after anti-PD-1 therapy. Some patients also continued taking vismodegib 150 mg daily during anti-PD-1 treatment. Treatment consisted of either cemiplimab 350 mg every 2 weeks or pembrolizumab 200 mg every 3 weeks. An average of 113,528 TCR templates (range about 24,679-270,000) and around 38,000 unique clonotypes was obtained for peripheral blood samples.

General findings and caveats noted by the study authors: Where the novel T cell clones came from was not determined, and possible sources could include lymphoid organs or rare unexpanded clones inside the tumor or in the tumor periphery. Roughly 41% of the TCR clonotypes from tumors also showed up in blood, and some novel exhausted tumor clones were present in pre-treatment blood, which suggests peripheral recruitment.

The CDR3 contains 24 residues, cysteine and phenylalanine counted. The only DNA kept is the CDR3, 72 bases in frame from the first base. V lost 3 bases and J lost 2 bases; the stretch between them is 35 bases long. From a lookup of the germline V gene, CDR1 and CDR2 are KGHSH and LQKENI. Deep TCRbeta sequencing was performed with the immunoSEQ platform. Per the original workflow: Only productive rearrangements were exported from the immunoSEQ Analyzer for downstream analysis. T cell phenotypes were assigned to bulk TCRbeta clonotypes by matching the clonotypes to single-cell RNA+TCR-seq clones that had the same TCRbeta sequence. Clone enrichment in tumor was calculated as tumor frequency divided by PBMC frequency from bulk TCR sequencing. TCRs were grouped by GLIPH into specificity groups, defined as clusters of distinct TCRs likely recognizing common antigens via shared CDR3 motifs. Here the immuneACCESS table is served through TCRdb, limited to in-frame sequences with V and J called. Missing clones are a known gap in these copies; in checked studies unresolved V genes cover under half, and the rest lacks a known reason. V and J calls and clone size are given by that table; D and trimming were obtained from the DNA. For this sample there are approximately 47,000 clones; around 80% appear just once. The ten largest clones take up around 9.3% of the sample.

Genomic DNA extracted from tumor biopsies or peripheral blood was used for bulk TCRbeta sequencing, with input ranging from about 600 ng to 6,500 ng. All patients had histologically proven advanced or metastatic basal or squamous cell carcinoma and were poor candidates for surgical resection. Of the roughly 10 patients in the basal cell carcinoma cohort, about eight underwent bulk tumor TCR sequencing. The origin of this receptor is a human donor with advanced basal cell or squamous cell carcinoma (not recorded which). The sample here was PBMCs, taken before anti-PD-1 therapy. The chain is assembled from TRBV18 and TRBJ2-6; the D call is tentative, TRBD1 or TRBD2, as each matches 5 bases. The CDR3 protein sequence reads: CASSPLRRELLNYGPDPGANVLTF. The sequenced DNA is TGTGCCAGCTCACCTCTCCGCAGGGAGCTGCTTAATTATGGACCTGACCCTGGGGCCAACGTCCTGACTTTC.